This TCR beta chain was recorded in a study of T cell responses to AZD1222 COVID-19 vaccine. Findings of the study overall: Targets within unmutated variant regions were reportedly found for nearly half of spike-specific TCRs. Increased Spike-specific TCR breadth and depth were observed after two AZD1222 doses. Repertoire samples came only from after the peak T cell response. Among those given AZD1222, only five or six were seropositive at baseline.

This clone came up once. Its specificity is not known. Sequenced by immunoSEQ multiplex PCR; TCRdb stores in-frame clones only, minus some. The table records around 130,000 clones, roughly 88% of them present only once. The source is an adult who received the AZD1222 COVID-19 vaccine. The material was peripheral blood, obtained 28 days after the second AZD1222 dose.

CDR3: CASSLDGQGLFGYTF. Here the CDR3 DNA reads TGTGCCAGCAGCCTCGATGGACAGGGGCTTTTTGGCTACACCTTC. This chain joins TRBV5-4 and TRBJ1-2, with 9 bases matching TRBD1. The CDR3 loop spans 15 amino acids. J lost 7 bases, V lost 4 bases, and 11 bases had no gene match. Looked up from germline, CDR1 is SGHNT and CDR2 is YYREEE (reference sequence).